A selection of T cell receptor beta chains follows, all from one sample in a study of blood T cell repertoires in COVID-19. Produced via immunoSEQ multiplex PCR; TCRdb's table is partial and in-frame only. The sample lists roughly 480,000 clones; about 91% were seen once. Sequences were obtained from peripheral blood. These receptors were obtained from a man aged 18 to 30 with COVID-19, enrolled during active disease. Both conserved end residues are part of each CDR3. The D gene is left open where the match is weak. The size of a clone is reported for some rows only, either as once, few or many, or as a class for expanded clones.

>NA|TRBJ2-5|NA|TRBV2
TGTGCCAGCCTTTTCCAAGAGACCCAGTACTTC
CASLFQETQYF
>NA|TRBJ1-2|TRBD1|TRBV19
TGTGCCAGTAGTAAAACCGGGACAGGGGATGTAGGCTATGGCTACACCTTC
CASSKTGTGDVGYGYTF
>NA|TRBJ2-1|NA|TRBV20-1
TGCAGTCCCCGGACTGGGAATGAGCAGTTCTTC
CSPRTGNEQFF
>NA|TRBJ1-4|NA|TRBV19
TGTGCCAGTAGTAATCTGTCAATAAGCGAAAAACTGTTTTTT
CASSNLSISEKLFF
>NA|TRBJ2-7|NA|TRBV9
TGTGCCAGCAGCGTAGATGAAGGGGGAACCTACGAGCAGTACTTC
CASSVDEGGTYEQYF
>once|TRBJ2-5|TRBD2|TRBV7-7
TGTGCCAGCAGCCACGGACTAGCGGGGGGGGTGGAGACCCAGTACTTC
CASSHGLAGGVETQYF
>once|TRBJ1-1|NA|TRBV18
TGTGCCAGCTCAGAGGCGCTTCCCGGGTACACTGAAGCTTTCTTT
CASSEALPGYTEAFF
>NA|TRBJ2-1|TRBD2|TRBV2
TGTGCCAGCAGAAAGAGGGAGGGAAATTACAATGAGCAGTTCTTC
CASRKREGNYNEQFF
>NA|TRBJ1-1|NA|TRBV4-1
TGCGCCAGCAGCCAAGAACCGGGGATTAACACTGAAGCTTTCTTT
CASSQEPGINTEAFF
>NA|TRBJ2-1|TRBD2|TRBV2
TGTGCCAGCAGTCCTAGCGGGGACTACAATGAGCAGTTCTTC
CASSPSGDYNEQFF
>NA|TRBJ2-2|TRBD2|TRBV6-2/TRBV6-3
TGTGCCAGCAGTTACCCGGGACTAGCTTTCACCGGGGAGCTGTTTTTT
CASSYPGLAFTGELFF
>NA|TRBJ1-2|NA|TRBV19
TGTGCCAGTTCGGCGGGGGAGTATGGCTACACCTTC
CASSAGEYGYTF
>NA|TRBJ1-1|NA|TRBV19
TGTGCCAGTAATCAGGGGAGCACTGAAGCTTTCTTT
CASNQGSTEAFF
>NA|TRBJ2-3|NA|TRBV11-2
TGTGCCAGCAGCACAGGTCTATTCACAGATACGCAGTATTTT
CASSTGLFTDTQYF
>NA|TRBJ2-5|NA|TRBV2
TGTGCCAGCAGTGAAATAACACTACAAGAGACCCAGTACTTC
CASSEITLQETQYF
>NA|TRBJ2-2|TRBD2|TRBV15
TGTGCCACCAGCCGTCGGAATAGCGGGAGTCAGTCCGGGGAGCTGTTTTTT
CATSRRNSGSQSGELFF
>NA|TRBJ2-4|TRBD2|TRBV4-2
TGTGCCAGCAGCCGTAGCGGGAGGGCCGATGTCAAAAACATTCAGTACTTC
CASSRSGRADVKNIQYF